The rows below give T cell receptor beta chains drawn from one sample of a study of shared clonotypes between healthy human individuals. TCRdb's table, derived via immunoSEQ multiplex PCR, lists solely in-frame clones and lacks some. The repertoire holds approximately 710,000 clones, with 90% as singletons. The source material was memory CD8+ T cells from PBMCs. Receptor source: a man aged 18 to 30 in good health. Some clones in this sample may be carry-over from other donors' samples. Both conserved end residues are part of each CDR3. Fields, in order: clone size, J gene, V gene, D gene, CDR3 protein, CDR3 DNA. D genes are given only for firm matches. Clone size, where shown, is once, few, many, or a class for clones that have expanded.

. TRBJ1-2 TRBV28 . CASSYNLAVWGYTF TGTGCCAGCAGTTACAATCTGGCTGTTTGGGGCTACACCTTC
few TRBJ1-1 TRBV10-2 . CASRGEIRNTEAFF TGCGCCAGCAGGGGGGAGATCCGGAACACTGAAGCTTTCTTT
. TRBJ2-7 TRBV6-1 TRBD2 CASSEGLAGVYEQYF TGTGCCAGCAGTGAAGGACTAGCGGGAGTGTACGAGCAGTACTTC
. TRBJ2-1 TRBV19 TRBD1 CASSLLGQGNNEQFF TGTGCCAGTAGCCTCTTGGGACAGGGAAACAATGAGCAGTTCTTC
. TRBJ1-2 TRBV13 TRBD1 CASSSRQGHYGYTF TGTGCCAGCAGCTCACGACAGGGGCACTATGGCTACACCTTC
. TRBJ2-1 TRBV19 TRBD2 CASRVGGNEQFF TGTGCCAGTAGGGTCGGGGGGAATGAGCAGTTCTTC
. TRBJ2-5 TRBV15 TRBD2 CATSGRASGIKETQYF TGTGCCACCAGCGGGAGGGCTAGCGGGATCAAAGAGACCCAGTACTTC
. TRBJ1-1 TRBV19 . CASKAGGLLVNTEAFF TGTGCCAGTAAAGCGGGGGGTCTCTTGGTGAACACTGAAGCTTTCTTT
. TRBJ2-2 TRBV9 . CASSVTGNTGELFF TGTGCCAGCAGCGTAACCGGTAACACCGGGGAGCTGTTTTTT
. TRBJ2-1 TRBV9 . CASSAEPGENNEQFF TGTGCCAGCAGCGCAGAACCGGGGGAGAACAATGAGCAGTTCTTC
many TRBJ2-3 TRBV27 . CASSRGTKTDTQYF TGTGCCAGCAGCCGTGGGACCAAAACAGATACGCAGTATTTT
. TRBJ2-2 TRBV7-2 TRBD2 CASSRTGGRAIAGELFF TGTGCCAGCAGCAGGACTGGCGGGAGGGCCATCGCCGGGGAGCTGTTTTTT
once TRBJ2-7 TRBV6-1 TRBD2 CASSELKRLAGDEQYF TGTGCCAGCAGTGAACTGAAGAGACTAGCGGGAGACGAGCAGTACTTC
once TRBJ2-1 TRBV29-1 TRBD2 CSVGGTSGNLMWGYEQFF TGCAGCGTGGGCGGGACTAGCGGGAATTTAATGTGGGGATATGAGCAGTTCTTC
once TRBJ2-2 TRBV13 TRBD2 CASSWGLAGRELFF TGTGCCAGCAGCTGGGGACTAGCGGGGAGGGAGCTGTTTTTT
. TRBJ1-1 TRBV23-1 TRBD1 CASSQGTMGQHRNTEAFF TGCGCCAGCAGTCAAGGGACAATGGGACAGCATAGGAACACTGAAGCTTTCTTT
. TRBJ1-1 TRBV4-1 . CASSQDILMNTEAFF TGCGCCAGCAGCCAAGATATACTCATGAACACTGAAGCTTTCTTT
. TRBJ2-1 TRBV9 . CASSVERGYRDYNEQFF TGTGCCAGCAGCGTAGAGAGAGGGTACAGGGACTACAATGAGCAGTTCTTC
. TRBJ2-1 TRBV27 TRBD2 CASRQGGSFYNEQFF TGTGCCAGCCGTCAGGGCGGGAGCTTCTACAATGAGCAGTTCTTC
. TRBJ2-1 TRBV5-4 . CASTSASPPEDTKLYNEQFF TGTGCCAGCACTTCCGCTTCCCCACCAGAAGACACCAAACTCTACAATGAGCAGTTCTTC
once TRBJ1-1 TRBV25-1 . CASSEKFLEGGTEAFF TGTGCCAGCAGTGAAAAATTCCTCGAGGGGGGGACTGAAGCTTTCTTT
. TRBJ2-2 TRBV5-5 TRBD1 CASSVTGGDTGELFF TGTGCCAGCAGCGTGACAGGGGGCGACACCGGGGAGCTGTTTTTT
. TRBJ2-2 TRBV7-2 . CASSFGSGELFF TGTGCCAGCAGCTTCGGGTCCGGGGAGCTGTTTTTT
. TRBJ2-7 TRBV27 . CASSPGLIGLYEQYF TGTGCCAGCAGTCCTGGGCTGATTGGACTCTACGAGCAGTACTTC
. TRBJ2-3 TRBV29-1 . CSVERGLALIGDTQYF TGCAGCGTTGAACGGGGATTAGCGTTAATTGGCGATACGCAGTATTTT